Below are 14 T cell receptor beta chains sequenced from a single sample in a study of T cell responses to AZD1222 COVID-19 vaccine listed by TCRdb under 2021. The time point label, read with the paper, signifies: baseline before first vaccination. The library was produced with the immunoSEQ multiplex PCR assay. TCRdb took this table from immuneACCESS and kept in-frame rearrangements with V and J called. Such tables lack part of the clones; where checked against another copy, unresolved V genes explain under half of the gap, and the rest is unexplained. A total of over 150,000 clones appear in this sample, about 88% of them only once. The ten biggest clones cover 3% to 3.5% of the sample. Sequenced material: peripheral blood, taken on day 0 of AZD1222 vaccination. These receptors were taken from an adult in good health.

This chain uses TRBV6-2 or TRBV6-3 with TRBJ2-7, with D possibly TRBD1 on 5 matching bases. CDR1 and CDR2 from the germline V gene are MNHEY and SVGEGT. The CDR3 totals 16 residues. The V gene lost 5 bases and the J gene lost 0 bases, with 17 bases spanning the gap. The CDR3 DNA reads TGTGCCAGCAGTAAACCTGTGGGGCGGAGCTCCTACGAGCAGTACTTC. Translating gives CASSKPVGRSSYEQYF.

The gene calls are TRBV5-8 and TRBJ1-5, with D unclear. The germline V and J ends were trimmed by 2 bases and 2 bases, with 8 bases remaining between them. Germline V gene sequence: CDR1 SGHTS, CDR2 YDEGEE. CDR3 length equals 14 residues. The CDR3 DNA reads TGTGCCAGCAGCTTTACCGGGGGCAATCAGCCCCAGCATTTT. Translating it yields CASSFTGGNQPQHF.

The table lists this clone with many counts. The chain employs TRBV29-1 and TRBJ1-1; D unresolved. The CDR3 runs to 11 residues. Trimming took 3 bases from V and 5 from J, leaving 7 bases between them. Germline CDR1 reads SQVTM; CDR2 reads ANQGSEA. CDR3 nucleotides: TGCAGCGTTGACGGTATTACTGAAGCTTTCTTT. Translating it yields CSVDGITEAFF. The full variable domain, its missing parts supplied by reference TRBV29-1 and TRBJ1-1, is SAVISQKPSRDICQRGTSLTIQCQVDSQVTMMFWYRQQPGQSLTLIATANQGSEATYESGFVIDKFPISRPNLTFSTLTVSNMSPEDSSIYLCSVDGITEAFFGQGTRLTVV.

The CDR3 loop is CASSQFKDTEAFF. CDR3 sequence (DNA): TGCGCCAGCAGCCAATTTAAGGACACTGAAGCTTTCTTT. The chain carries TRBV4-3 and TRBJ1-1; D is unresolved. The germline CDR1 and CDR2 sequences are LGHNA and YSLEER. V lost 2 bases to trimming and J lost 3 bases, with 7 bases between them. The CDR3 totals 13 residues.

The chain joins TRBV19 to TRBJ2-2; possibly TRBD2 for D (5 bases). CDR3 length: 13 residues. The V gene's germline CDR1 is LNHDA and CDR2 SQIVND (reference sequence). Trimming pared 8 bases from V and 6 bases from J, leaving 13 bases between. The DNA of the CDR3 is TGTGCCAGTCACCGGGAACGAGCCGGGGAGCTGTTTTTT. Its translation is CASHRERAGELFF.

This clone was recorded once. The chain recombines TRBV2 with TRBJ1-4; 8 bases match TRBD1. The CDR3 loop spans 14 amino acids. V shed 4 bases, J shed 3 bases, and the junction held 1 base outside the gene matches. Germline V gene lookup returns CDR1 SNHLY and CDR2 FYNNEI. The CDR3 nucleotides read TGTGCCAGCAGTGGGACAGGGTCTAATGAAAAACTGTTTTTT. Protein product: CASSGTGSNEKLFF.

This clone was seen only once. This chain joins TRBV27 and TRBJ2-1; perhaps D is TRBD1 or TRBD2 (5 bases each). Germline assignment: CDR1 MNHEY and CDR2 SMNVEV (reference sequence). V was shortened by 2 bases and J by 9 bases, with 8 bases between the two germline ends. The CDR3 has 12 amino acids. CDR3 sequence: CASSLTGPEQFF. CDR3 nucleotide sequence: TGTGCCAGCAGTTTAACGGGGCCTGAGCAGTTCTTC.

The count of this clone is one. This chain connects TRBV9 to TRBJ1-5; D gene ambiguous. Germline CDR1 reads SGDLS; CDR2 reads YYNGEE. This CDR3 contains 15 residues. Between the trimmed V and J ends, which lost 2 bases and 5 bases, there was a span of 14 bases. The CDR3 region is CASSVSPDLDQPQHF. The CDR3 bases are TGTGCCAGCAGCGTTAGCCCAGATTTAGATCAGCCCCAGCATTTT.

The chain uses TRBV10-1 and TRBJ2-7, with TRBD2 as a possible D gene (5 bases). This CDR3 has 14 amino acids. In germline, CDR1 is WNHNN, CDR2 SYGVQD (reference sequence). The V gene lost 6 bases and the J gene lost 2 bases, with 14 bases spanning the gap. DNA of the CDR3: TGCGCCAGCAGGTGCCAGCGGCGAGCCTACGAGCAGTACTTC. As protein: CASRCQRRAYEQYF.

This sequence joins TRBV5-4 and TRBJ2-2, with 8 bases identical to TRBD2. Germline-derived CDR1 and CDR2 are SGHNT and YYREEE (reference sequence). This CDR3 is 17 amino acids long. V was clipped by 4 bases and J by 5 bases; unmatched bases: 13. The CDR3 sequence is CASSPGGGLGRTGELFF. DNA of the CDR3: TGTGCCAGCAGCCCCGGGGGGGGCCTCGGGAGGACCGGGGAGCTGTTTTTT.

The chain couples TRBV5-1 to TRBJ1-1; D is undetermined. Germline V lookup: CDR1 SGHRS, CDR2 YFSETQ. The CDR3 has 14 residues. V lost 3 bases and J lost 4, with 13 bases in between. CDR3 amino acids: CASSSGLAGTEAFF. The CDR3 nucleotides are TGCGCCAGCAGCTCGGGATTGGCGGGCACTGAAGCTTTCTTT. The full variable domain, completed using reference TRBV5-1 and TRBJ1-1, is KAGVTQTPRYLIKTRGQQVTLSCSPISGHRSVSWYQQTPGQGLQFLFEYFSETQRNKGNFPGRFSGRQFSNSRSEMNVSTLELGDSALYLCASSSGLAGTEAFFGQGTRLTVV.

The chain has TRBV6-5 and TRBJ1-5, with 8 bases identical to TRBD1. The germline CDR1 and CDR2 sequences are MNHEY and SVGAGI. The CDR3 is made up of 14 amino acids. Losses at the gene ends were 8 bases for V and 0 bases for J; bases not matched to a gene: 3. CDR3 sequence reads: CASSGQGSNQPQHF. The CDR3 region has the DNA TGTGCCAGCTCTGGACAGGGTAGCAATCAGCCCCAGCATTTT.

The CDR3 DNA follows: TGTGCCAGCAGTACCTCGAGGGGGCAAGAGACCCAGTACTTC. Residues: CASSTSRGQETQYF. This sequence joins TRBV6-5 and TRBJ2-5; D is possibly TRBD1 (6 bases). This CDR3 contains 14 residues. Trimming cost V 5 bases and J 2 bases, with 12 bases left between them. Germline V gene sequence: CDR1 MNHEY, CDR2 SVGAGI.

This clone has a single count. The chain couples TRBV7-2 to TRBJ2-2; 9 bases align to TRBD1. The CDR3 is 17 residues long. J was trimmed by 6 bases and V by 5 bases; bases with no gene match: 13. The germline gives CDR1 SGHTA, CDR2 FQGNSA. The CDR3 is CASSQDSGTGRSGELFF. CDR3 bases: TGTGCCAGCAGCCAAGACTCCGGGACAGGGCGTTCCGGGGAGCTGTTTTTT.